The 5 T cell receptor beta chains listed next were all sequenced from one sample in a study of preoperative IRX-2 immunotherapy in early breast cancer. Described treatment: preoperative locoregional IRX-2 cytokine immunotherapy. The table came from immunoSEQ multiplex PCR; TCRdb's copy has only in-frame clones and leaves some out. The sample consists of several thousand clones, over 75% of them appearing once. Sequencing was performed on tumor tissue, taken after IRX-2 immunotherapy. These receptors came from a human donor with breast cancer.

The chain couples TRBV19 to TRBJ2-3; 7 bases map to TRBD2. V was clipped by 9 bases and J by 2 bases; unmatched bases: 11. The CDR3 runs 15 residues. Looked up from germline, CDR1 is LNHDA and CDR2 is SQIVND (reference sequence). For the CDR3, the DNA is TGTGCCAGCAGGAAGGCACAGCGGGACACAGATACGCAGTATTTT. Its protein product is CASRKAQRDTDTQYF.

The chain uses TRBV7-1 and TRBJ1-2, with no clear D. TRBV7-1 belongs to the ORF category, with a function that is uncertain. V was trimmed by 5 bases and J by 2 bases, leaving 9 bases between them. The CDR3 is 13 amino acids. In nucleotides, the CDR3 is TGTGCCAGCAGCAGAGATCGGAACTATGGCTACACCTTC. This encodes CASSRDRNYGYTF.

The rearrangement links TRBV18 to TRBJ1-5, with 8 bases fitting TRBD1. Germline CDR1 KGHSH, CDR2 LQKENI. The CDR3 is 17 residues long. V dropped 6 bases and J dropped 11; count of bases not matched to a gene: 21. CDR3 region: CASSRGTGGGLEQSQHF. The CDR3 DNA sequence: TGTGCCAGCTCCCGTGGGACAGGAGGTGGCCTGGAGCAGTCCCAGCATTTT. Variable domain in full (rest from reference TRBV18 and TRBJ1-5): NAGVMQNPRHLVRRRGQEARLRCSPMKGHSHVYWYRQLPEEGLKFMVYLQKENIIDESGMPKERFSAEFPKEGPSILRIQQVVRGDSAAYFCASSRGTGGGLEQSQHFGDGTRLSIL.

In the case of this clone: The junction shows a germline mismatch at one end, possibly a read error. The chain links TRBV5-1 to TRBJ2-7; TRBD1 matches at 9 bases. This CDR3 region has 14 residues. Per the germline V gene, CDR1 is SGHRS and CDR2 is YFSETQ. The CDR3 sequence: CASSLTGGSHEQYF. The CDR3 nucleotides read TGCGCCAGCAGCTTGACAGGGGGCTCCCACGAGCAGTACTTC.

This clone turned up a few times. The CDR3 here is CASSLYPGNTEAFF. As DNA, the CDR3 is TGTGCCAGCAGCTTGTACCCGGGTAACACTGAAGCTTTCTTT. This chain connects TRBV11-3 to TRBJ1-1; D is ambiguous. The V and J ends lost 3 bases and 2 bases respectively, with 10 bases between them. This CDR3 has 14 residues. From germline, CDR1 is SGHNT and CDR2 YENEEA.